This entry lists 13 T cell receptor beta chains sequenced from one sample in a study of blood T cell repertoires in COVID-19. Profiled with immunoSEQ multiplex PCR; TCRdb holds only in-frame clones, not every one. The sample records about 520,000 clones, over 75% being singletons. The sequenced material came from peripheral blood. These receptor sequences come from a human donor in a cohort sampled during active COVID-19.

The chain combines TRBV2 with TRBJ2-3, with 10 bases lining up with TRBD2. This CDR3 region has 18 residues. Germline values: CDR1 SNHLY, CDR2 FYNNEI. The V segment lost 5 bases and the J segment 0 bases; nucleotides outside the gene matches: 11. The CDR3 loop is CASSPPFGAGGSTDTQYF. The CDR3 DNA is TGTGCCAGCAGTCCCCCTTTCGGAGCGGGGGGGAGCACAGATACGCAGTATTTT.

V gene TRBV19 combines with J gene TRBJ2-2, with 16 bases fitting TRBD2. In germline, CDR1 is LNHDA, CDR2 SQIVND (reference sequence). The V segment lost 7 bases and the J segment 7 bases; nucleotides outside the gene matches: 3. This CDR3 contains 15 residues. CDR3 nucleotides: TGTGCCAGTACCGGGACTAGCGGGGGGGTCGGGGAGCTGTTTTTT. Amino acid sequence: CASTGTSGGVGELFF.

The V call is TRBV23-1, the J call TRBJ2-7; 10 bases match TRBD1. TRBV23-1 is known as an ORF, though its function is uncertain. The CDR3 spans 17 residues. V lost 0 bases, J lost 4 bases, and 9 bases stayed unmatched. The CDR3 is CASSQSAPGQGSYEQYF. The CDR3 DNA reads as TGCGCCAGCAGTCAATCGGCTCCGGGACAGGGGAGTTACGAGCAGTACTTC.

The rearrangement links TRBV19 to TRBJ1-2, with 7 bases fitting TRBD1. The V gene's germline CDR1 is LNHDA and CDR2 SQIVND (reference sequence). The CDR3 has 14 amino acids. J lost 6 bases, V lost 5 bases, and 9 bases had no gene match. The CDR3 loop is CASSPRYRGDGYTF. DNA of the CDR3: TGTGCCAGTAGTCCCCGGTACAGGGGAGATGGCTACACCTTC. Together with reference TRBV19 and TRBJ1-2, the CDR3 gives the full variable domain: DGGITQSPKYLFRKEGQNVTLSCEQNLNHDAMYWYRQDPGQGLRLIYYSQIVNDFQKGDIAEGYSVSREKKESFPLTVTSAQKNPTAFYLCASSPRYRGDGYTFGSGTRLTVV.

The table lists this clone with a few counts. This chain joins TRBV27 and TRBJ1-1; unclear D gene. CDR1 is MNHEY, CDR2 SMNVEV, per germline (reference sequence). V shed 2 bases and J shed 4 bases, with 17 bases lying between them. The CDR3 sequence is 16 residues long. CDR3 protein: CASSLKVGVRSTEAFF. CDR3 bases: TGTGCCAGCAGTTTAAAGGTCGGGGTTCGTAGCACTGAAGCTTTCTTT.

This clone was detected once. V is TRBV29-1 and J is TRBJ2-7, with 11 positions matching TRBD1. Germline loops: CDR1 SQVTM, CDR2 ANQGSEA. The CDR3 has 13 amino acids. V trimming: 5 bases; J trimming: 3 bases; junction bases outside the gene matches: 3. The CDR3 here is CSVWGQGVYEQYF. The CDR3 DNA reads TGCAGCGTTTGGGGACAGGGGGTCTACGAGCAGTACTTC.

V and J are TRBV2 and TRBJ2-5, with D tentatively TRBD1 (8 bases). The CDR3 has 18 amino acids. V lost 0 bases to trimming and J lost 5 bases, with 22 bases between them. Germline V gene lookup returns CDR1 SNHLY and CDR2 FYNNEI. This CDR3 is CASSEASPFHRGGETQYF. Written as DNA, the CDR3 is TGTGCCAGCAGTGAAGCCTCCCCGTTTCACAGGGGGGGCGAGACCCAGTACTTC.

The sample holds one count of this clone. The gene calls are TRBV3-1 (or the pseudogene TRBV3-2) and TRBJ2-5, with a tentative D call TRBD2 (7 bases). The CDR3 runs 15 residues. Trimming took 2 bases from V and 5 from J, leaving 15 bases between them. The germline V gene encodes CDR1 LGHDT and CDR2 YNNKEL (reference sequence). In DNA form, the CDR3 reads TGTGCCAGCAGCCAACCCGGGCCGGGGGGCGAGACCCAGTACTTC. Its protein product is CASSQPGPGGETQYF.

This clone was picked up a small number of times. The rearrangement joins TRBV23-1 to TRBJ2-1; D is perhaps TRBD1 (5 bases). TRBV23-1 is designated an ORF whose function remains uncertain. V gave up 2 bases and J gave up 6 bases, with 11 bases separating them. CDR3 length equals 14 residues. The CDR3 bases are TGCGCCAGCAGTCAACTCAGGGTGCGCAATGAGCAGTTCTTC. Amino acids: CASSQLRVRNEQFF.

The gene calls are TRBV2 and TRBJ1-6, with D perhaps TRBD1 (5 bases). Germline CDR1 reads SNHLY; CDR2 reads FYNNEI. The V end lost 5 bases, the J end lost 7 bases, and 15 bases lay between the germline ends. The CDR3 consists of 15 residues. The CDR3 DNA reads TGTGCCAGCAGTTATGAACGGGGGGTGAATTCACCCCTCCACTTT. It yields the protein CASSYERGVNSPLHF.

The chain links TRBV19 to TRBJ1-2; maybe TRBD1 (5 bases). The V and J ends lost 0 bases and 1 base respectively, with 9 bases between them. Germline V CDR1 and CDR2: LNHDA, SQIVND (reference sequence). The CDR3 is 15 amino acids. The CDR3 region has the DNA TGTGCCAGTAGTATAGATCGACAGCTTAACTATGGCTACACCTTC. It encodes CASSIDRQLNYGYTF.

CDR3 region: CASSLGLGITDTQYF. CDR3 DNA sequence: TGTGCCAGCAGCCTAGGACTTGGGATAACAGATACGCAGTATTTT. The chain employs TRBV14 and TRBJ2-3; maybe TRBD2 (5 bases). This CDR3 comprises 15 residues. Trimming took 4 bases from V and 3 from J, leaving 14 bases between them. CDR1 is SGHDN, CDR2 FVKESK, per germline.

The chain recombines TRBV11-2 with TRBJ2-3, with 11 bases lining up with TRBD2. The ends lost 5 bases at V and 1 base at J; junction bases unmatched: 5. This CDR3 has 16 residues. Germline-derived CDR1 and CDR2 are SGHAT and FQNNGV. The DNA for the CDR3 is TGTGCCAGCAGCCAACTAGCGGGAGCGGGCACAGATACGCAGTATTTT. This translates into CASSQLAGAGTDTQYF.